Reported below is one T cell receptor (beta chain). The CDR3 runs 12 residues. CDR1 and CDR2 (germline): LNHDA, SQIVND (reference sequence). V gave up 5 bases and J gave up 6 bases, with 11 bases separating them. The sample is drawn from a study of long-term antiretroviral therapy in people with HIV. Sequencing relied on immunoSEQ assay v3.0, run at survey level. The repertoire was sequenced with immunoSEQ multiplex PCR; TCRdb's copy has only in-frame clones and lacks some. There are 30,000 to 35,000 clones in the sample; 97% occur only once, and approximately 2.9% lies in the top ten. The sample here was unsorted PBMCs, taken 6.9 years after starting antiretroviral therapy. The TCR comes from a man aged 25 to 45 with HIV. This sequence joins TRBV19 and TRBJ2-7, with a weak D call TRBD2 (6 bases). The CDR3 sequence: CASSRAGGEQYF. CDR3 bases: TGTGCCAGTAGTCGAGCCGGGGGCGAGCAGTACTTC.